Presented here are 22 T cell receptor beta chains from one specimen sequenced in a study of T cells after yellow fever vaccination. Via MiXCR, TCRdb re-called the 5' RACE reads, giving one row per CDR3 protein. The sample includes 400,000 or so distinct CDR3 sequences, around 6.4% of them seen just once. Sequences were derived from PBMCs, sampled 5 days after the yellow fever booster vaccination. These receptors all come from a man aged 25-45 years who received the YFV17D yellow fever vaccine.

This clonotype was detected ten times or more. The J gene is TRBJ2-7, the V gene TRBV5-1; a possible D gene is TRBD1 (5 bases). The CDR3 is 14 amino acids. V was trimmed by 5 bases and J by 4 bases, leaving 16 bases between them. CDR1 SGHRS and CDR2 YFSETQ come from the germline V gene. In DNA, the CDR3 is TGCGCCAGCAGATCCTATAGTGGGGCTTACGAGCAGTACTTC. It codes for CASRSYSGAYEQYF.

The chain combines TRBV20-1 with TRBJ2-2; 10 positions agree with TRBD2. V shed 7 bases, J shed 0 bases, and the junction held 14 bases outside the gene matches. This CDR3 comprises 18 residues. CDR1 is DFQATT and CDR2 is SNEGSKA in the germline V gene (reference sequence). The CDR3 region is CSVGTWTSGRPNTGELFF. The CDR3 DNA reads as TGCAGTGTGGGAACTTGGACTAGCGGAAGACCGAACACCGGGGAGCTGTTTTTT.

This clonotype has more than one count but fewer than ten. The chain employs TRBV20-1 and TRBJ2-1; 8 bases are shared with TRBD2. Germline trimming cut 4 bases from V and 8 bases from J; bases unmatched to any gene: 13. The CDR3 extends over 15 amino acids. Germline lookup yields CDR1 DFQATT and CDR2 SNEGSKA (reference sequence). DNA for the CDR3: TGCAGTGCTATTACCGGGACTAGAGTCTCGGATGAGCAGTTCTTC. Translation: CSAITGTRVSDEQFF.

V and J are TRBV10-3 and TRBJ2-7, with 9 positions matching TRBD2. Germline V lookup: CDR1 ENHRY, CDR2 SYGVKD. J was trimmed by 3 bases and V by 8 bases; bases with no gene match: 5. This CDR3 spans 13 amino acids. DNA for the CDR3: TGTGCCATCTCCGGGACTAGCAGCTACGAGCAGTACTTC. Translating it yields CAISGTSSYEQYF.

This clonotype was detected a few times. The chain is built from TRBV30 and TRBJ2-7; D gene uncertain. The CDR3 is 11 residues long. The ends were cut back, 3 bases at V and 2 bases at J, with 5 bases in the middle. CDR1 is GTSNPN, CDR2 SVGIG, per germline (reference sequence). The CDR3 nucleotides are TGTGCCTGGAGCTCCGCCTACGAGCAGTACTTC. Translated, it gives CAWSSAYEQYF.

This clonotype was found many times. This CDR3 reads CASSQGRVAETQYF. CDR3 nucleotide sequence: TGTGCCAGCAGCCAAGGACGAGTGGCGGAGACCCAGTACTTC. The chain is built from TRBV4-2 and TRBJ2-5, with D hard to call. CDR1 LGHNA and CDR2 YNFKEQ come from the germline V gene. The CDR3 consists of 14 residues. V lost 1 base to trimming and J lost 5 bases, with 11 bases between them.

This clonotype was detected a few times. The chain uses TRBV5-6 and TRBJ2-7; D gene uncertain. The CDR3 is 12 amino acids. Between the trimmed V and J ends, which lost 4 bases and 2 bases, there was a span of 7 bases. From germline, CDR1 is SGHDT and CDR2 YYEEEE. Here the CDR3 reads CASSIRAYEQYF. The CDR3 bases are TGTGCCAGCAGCATCCGAGCCTACGAGCAGTACTTC.

Ten or more counts support this clonotype. The chain links TRBV28 to TRBJ2-5; 8 nucleotides line up with TRBD1. Trimming at V came to 6 bases and at J to 1 base, leaving 7 bases not matched to a gene. The CDR3 is 15 residues long. Germline assignment: CDR1 MDHEN and CDR2 SYDVKM. The CDR3 loop is CASRPGTGRQETQYF. The CDR3 DNA reads TGTGCCAGCAGGCCAGGGACAGGACGCCAAGAGACCCAGTACTTC.

This rearrangement joins TRBV20-1 to TRBJ2-3; D ambiguous. Trimming took 4 bases from V and 4 from J, leaving 3 bases between them. The CDR3 has 10 amino acids. In germline, CDR1 is DFQATT, CDR2 SNEGSKA (reference sequence). The CDR3: CSAKADTQYF. The CDR3 DNA sequence: TGCAGTGCTAAGGCAGATACGCAGTATTTT.

The rearrangement links TRBV9 to TRBJ2-7; TRBD2 matches at 16 bases. The CDR3 has 16 amino acids. Trimming at V came to 4 bases and at J to 2 bases, leaving 3 bases not matched to a gene. The germline V gene has CDR1 SGDLS and CDR2 YYNGEE. The CDR3 region is CASSRGLAGGAYEQYF. In DNA, the CDR3 is TGTGCCAGCAGCCGGGGACTAGCGGGAGGGGCCTACGAGCAGTACTTC.

The V and J genes are TRBV5-8 and TRBJ2-4; tentatively, D is TRBD1 or TRBD2 (5 bases each). The V gene's germline CDR1 is SGHTS and CDR2 YDEGEE. The CDR3 contains 13 residues. Trimming took 5 bases from V and 13 from J, leaving 19 bases between them. In DNA form, the CDR3 reads TGTGCCAGCAGACCCCGGGACCACTTCTGGCAGTACTTC. It encodes CASRPRDHFWQYF.

The chain couples TRBV2 to TRBJ2-1; D remains ambiguous. The CDR3 runs 12 residues. Trimming left V 6 bases short and J 5 bases short, with 8 bases between. Germline assignment: CDR1 SNHLY and CDR2 FYNNEI. CDR3 sequence: CASRGPHNEQFF. The CDR3 DNA reads TGTGCCAGCAGAGGGCCACACAATGAGCAGTTCTTC. Using reference TRBV2 and TRBJ2-1 for the parts outside the CDR3, the full variable domain is EPEVTQTPSHQVTQMGQEVILRCVPISNHLYFYWYRQILGQKVEFLVSFYNNEISEKSEIFDDQFSVERPDGSNFTLKIRSTKLEDSAMYFCASRGPHNEQFFGPGTRLTVL.

V usage is TRBV6-5 and J usage is TRBJ2-2; D ambiguous. Trimming cost V 2 bases and J 6 bases, with 10 bases left between them. Germline CDR1 reads MNHEY; CDR2 reads SVGAGI. This CDR3 is 14 amino acids long. This chain's CDR3 is CASSYGVAAGELFF. Written as DNA, the CDR3 is TGTGCCAGCAGTTACGGAGTAGCCGCCGGGGAGCTGTTTTTT.

This clonotype was detected ten times or more. The chain uses TRBV12-3 or TRBV12-4 and TRBJ1-1; D unclear. This CDR3 comprises 13 residues. Trimming left V 0 bases short and J 7 bases short, with 9 bases between. CDR3 nucleotides: TGTGCCAGCAGTTTAGCGTATGTCAATGAAGCTTTCTTT. Translation: CASSLAYVNEAFF.

The chain is built from TRBV12-3 or TRBV12-4 and TRBJ2-1; 8 bases align to TRBD2. Trimming took 5 bases from V and 13 from J; bases not matched to a gene: 7. This CDR3 has 12 residues. This CDR3 reads CASSIPGTRQFF. The CDR3 region has the DNA TGTGCCAGCAGTATTCCCGGGACTAGACAGTTCTTC.

V is TRBV20-1 and J is TRBJ2-1; the match to TRBD2 covers 16 bases. The germline CDR1 and CDR2 sequences are DFQATT and SNEGSKA (reference sequence). This CDR3 contains 15 residues. V dropped 6 bases and J dropped 3; count of bases not matched to a gene: 2. The CDR3 DNA follows: TGCAGTGCGGGGACTAGCGGGAGGGTCTACAATGAGCAGTTCTTC. Amino acid sequence: CSAGTSGRVYNEQFF.

This clonotype came up a few times. V is TRBV9 and J is TRBJ1-5; no clear D gene. CDR1 and CDR2 (germline): SGDLS, YYNGEE. The CDR3 is 13 amino acids. The V end was cut by 0 bases, the J end by 6 bases, with 7 bases between. The CDR3, as DNA: TGTGCCAGCAGCGTAGGATTGGGTCAGCCCCAGCATTTT. Translated, it gives CASSVGLGQPQHF.

This clonotype was observed at least ten times. This rearrangement joins TRBV5-1 to TRBJ2-1, with D maybe TRBD1 (5 bases). V gave up 2 bases and J gave up 3 bases, with 24 bases separating them. This CDR3 is 19 amino acids long. Germline CDR1 reads SGHRS; CDR2 reads YFSETQ. This CDR3 reads CASSFISGNHPSSYNEQFF. The CDR3 DNA is TGCGCCAGCAGCTTCATTTCAGGGAACCATCCGAGCAGCTACAATGAGCAGTTCTTC. Full variable domain (outside the CDR3, taken from reference TRBV5-1 and TRBJ2-1): KAGVTQTPRYLIKTRGQQVTLSCSPISGHRSVSWYQQTPGQGLQFLFEYFSETQRNKGNFPGRFSGRQFSNSRSEMNVSTLELGDSALYLCASSFISGNHPSSYNEQFFGPGTRLTVL.

This rearrangement joins TRBV6-2 or TRBV6-3 to TRBJ2-7; 7 bases align to TRBD1. The trim removed 6 bases at V and 5 bases at J, leaving 4 bases unmatched. The length of the CDR3 is 12 residues. CDR1 and CDR2 (germline): MNHEY, SVGEGT. For the CDR3, the DNA is TGTGCCAGCAGAGAAAGGGGGCACGAGCAGTACTTC. This translates into CASRERGHEQYF.

There are many counts of this clonotype. This rearrangement joins TRBV12-3 or TRBV12-4 to TRBJ2-1; TRBD2 aligns across 11 bases. The CDR3 has 20 residues. Germline trimming cut 3 bases from V and 5 bases from J; bases unmatched to any gene: 18. The CDR3 here is CASSFDSGLAVLKAHNEQFF. In DNA form, the CDR3 reads TGTGCCAGCAGTTTCGATTCGGGACTAGCGGTTCTTAAGGCCCACAATGAGCAGTTCTTC.

This clonotype was counted many times. V usage is TRBV5-5 and J usage is TRBJ2-4, with D possibly being TRBD2 (6 bases). Germline values: CDR1 SGHKS, CDR2 YYEKEE (reference sequence). V was cut by 4 bases and J by 0 bases, with 14 bases left in between. The length of the CDR3 is 16 residues. CDR3 residues: CASSQPGLQAKNIQYF. CDR3 bases: TGTGCCAGCAGCCAACCGGGACTCCAAGCCAAAAACATTCAGTACTTC.

This chain joins TRBV3-1 and TRBJ2-2; 8 bases are a match to TRBD1. V gave up 3 bases and J gave up 7 bases; unmatched junction bases: 1. The CDR3 extends over 13 amino acids. Germline values: CDR1 LGHDT, CDR2 YNNKEL (reference sequence). The DNA of the CDR3 is TGTGCCAGCAGCCAGACAGGGGACGGGGAGCTGTTTTTT. Protein sequence: CASSQTGDGELFF.